These T cell receptor beta chains were read from a single sample in a study of T cell responses to AZD1222 COVID-19 vaccine. The method was immunoSEQ multiplex PCR; TCRdb's version includes in-frame clones alone and lacks a portion of them. Of about 170,000 clones listed, roughly 89% are singletons. The specimen was peripheral blood, collected 28 days after the second AZD1222 dose. The source of these receptors is an adult who received the AZD1222 COVID-19 vaccine. Each CDR3 is given with its conserved first and last residue. The D gene is left open where the match is weak. Clone size appears in some rows only: once, few, many, or a class for an expanded clone.

TRBV27	once	-	TRBJ2-7	CASSFRETYEQYF	TGTGCCAGCAGCTTCCGTGAGACCTACGAGCAGTACTTC
TRBV12-3/TRBV12-4	-	-	TRBJ1-2	CASSFGSYYGYTF	TGTGCCAGCAGTTTCGGCAGCTACTATGGCTACACCTTC
TRBV4-3	-	-	TRBJ2-7	CASSQEVAGYEQYF	TGCGCCAGCAGCCAAGAGGTCGCAGGCTACGAGCAGTACTTC
TRBV30	few	-	TRBJ2-7	CAWSRSGDEQYF	TGTGCCTGGAGTAGGTCGGGGGACGAGCAGTACTTC
TRBV7-5	once	-	TRBJ2-7	CVRSSQGSIYEQYF	TGTGTCAGAAGCTCCCAGGGGTCTATCTACGAGCAGTACTTC
TRBV5-8	once	TRBD2	TRBJ2-5	CASSLLAGGRQETQYF	TGTGCCAGCAGCTTGTTAGCGGGGGGGCGTCAAGAGACCCAGTACTTC
TRBV7-6	-	-	TRBJ2-3	CASSLGTSYTDTQYF	TGTGCCAGCAGCTTAGGTACCTCCTACACAGATACGCAGTATTTT
TRBV4-1	-	TRBD1	TRBJ2-1	CASSQFTGVGNEQFF	TGCGCCAGCAGCCAATTTACAGGGGTTGGTAATGAGCAGTTCTTC
TRBV6-5	once	-	TRBJ1-6	CASSYSPGDSPLHF	TGTGCCAGCAGTTACTCCCCAGGGGATTCACCCCTCCACTTT
TRBV7-2	-	-	TRBJ2-1	CASSPGMAKQFF	TGTGCCAGCAGCCCGGGGATGGCGAAGCAGTTCTTC
TRBV3-1/TRBV3-2	-	TRBD2	TRBJ2-1	CASSPGGTLYNEQFF	TGTGCCAGCAGCCCGGGAGGGACCCTCTACAATGAGCAGTTCTTC
TRBV19	-	TRBD1	TRBJ1-2	CASRPGTGPGYTF	TGTGCCAGTAGGCCCGGGACAGGGCCCGGCTACACCTTC
TRBV4-2	-	TRBD2	TRBJ2-7	CASSQEGLAGGTAYEQYF	TGTGCCAGCAGCCAAGAAGGATTAGCGGGGGGGACCGCCTACGAGCAGTACTTC
TRBV5-4	-	TRBD2	TRBJ2-3	CASSLLLLAGGLGTDTQYF	TGTGCCAGCAGCTTGTTGCTACTAGCGGGGGGGCTGGGCACAGATACGCAGTATTTT
TRBV19	-	TRBD1	TRBJ1-1	CASSVQGGNTEAFF	TGTGCCAGTAGTGTACAGGGGGGGAACACTGAAGCTTTCTTT
TRBV4-3	-	-	TRBJ1-4	CASSQVLRGNEKLFF	TGCGCCAGCAGCCAGGTTCTAAGGGGTAATGAAAAACTGTTTTTT
TRBV7-9	-	TRBD2	TRBJ2-5	CASSLAQREYQETQYF	TGTGCCAGCAGCTTAGCTCAGCGGGAGTACCAAGAGACCCAGTACTTC
TRBV19	-	-	TRBJ2-2	CASSIGGMGLFF	TGTGCCAGTAGTATCGGGGGCATGGGGCTGTTTTTT
TRBV7-9	-	TRBD2	TRBJ2-1	CASSPGLAYEQFF	TGTGCCAGCAGCCCGGGACTAGCCTATGAGCAGTTCTTC
TRBV3-1/TRBV3-2	-	-	TRBJ1-6	CASSQGGGAGNSPLHF	TGTGCCAGCAGCCAAGGCGGCGGGGCCGGGAATTCACCCCTCCACTTT
TRBV3-1/TRBV3-2	once	-	TRBJ2-7	CASSQVGIEQYF	TGTGCCAGCAGCCAAGTTGGAATCGAGCAGTACTTC
TRBV7-6	-	-	TRBJ1-3	CASSLGAGSSGNTIYF	TGTGCCAGCAGCTTGGGAGCAGGGTCGAGTGGAAACACCATATATTTT
TRBV4-1	-	TRBD2	TRBJ2-1	CASSQDLGGGANNEQFF	TGCGCCAGCAGCCAAGATCTTGGCGGGGGGGCAAACAATGAGCAGTTCTTC
TRBV10-3	-	-	TRBJ2-2	CAISIQGGSGELFF	TGTGCCATCAGTATACAGGGTGGGTCCGGGGAGCTGTTTTTT
TRBV4-2	-	TRBD1	TRBJ1-2	CASSPGQIRGYGYTF	TGTGCCAGCAGCCCAGGACAGATCAGGGGGTATGGCTACACCTTC
TRBV6-2/TRBV6-3	-	-	TRBJ1-5	CASSSDSTYQPQHF	TGTGCCAGCAGCTCGGACAGCACTTATCAGCCCCAGCATTTT
TRBV12-3/TRBV12-4	-	-	TRBJ1-5	CASSLATDQPQHF	TGTGCCAGCAGTTTAGCAACGGATCAGCCCCAGCATTTT
TRBV14	few	-	TRBJ1-2	CASGGWRNYGYTF	TGTGCCAGCGGGGGATGGCGAAACTATGGCTACACCTTC
TRBV3-1/TRBV3-2	-	-	TRBJ2-2	CASSGPGELFF	TGTGCCAGCAGTGGGCCCGGGGAGCTGTTTTTT
TRBV4-2	-	TRBD2	TRBJ2-7	CASSRGLAGGPSSYEQYF	TGTGCCAGCAGTCGCGGACTAGCGGGGGGGCCTTCGTCCTACGAGCAGTACTTC
TRBV6-5	once	-	TRBJ1-2	CASSPNNYGYTF	TGTGCCAGCAGCCCCAATAACTATGGCTACACCTTC
TRBV21-1	-	-	TRBJ1-1	CASSQALDRGRDTEAFF	TGTGCCAGCAGCCAAGCTCTTGACAGGGGCCGGGACACTGAAGCTTTCTTT
TRBV29-1	-	TRBD1	TRBJ2-1	CSVWEGGYHNEQFF	TGCAGCGTTTGGGAAGGGGGCTATCACAATGAGCAGTTCTTC
TRBV12-3/TRBV12-4	-	TRBD1	TRBJ1-3	CAADREAGNTIYF	TGTGCGGCGGACAGGGAAGCTGGAAACACCATATATTTT
TRBV6-5	-	-	TRBJ1-1	CASSYSTTGRAFF	TGTGCCAGCAGTTACTCCACTACAGGGAGAGCTTTCTTT
TRBV5-1	once	-	TRBJ1-4	CASSLGPLGRGDEKLFF	TGCGCCAGCAGCTTGGGGCCCTTGGGACGGGGTGATGAAAAACTGTTTTTT
TRBV19	few	-	TRBJ1-6	CASKGLMGSPLHF	TGTGCCAGTAAGGGCCTTATGGGTTCACCCCTCCACTTT
TRBV4-1	few	-	TRBJ2-7	CASSQQAAATYEQYF	TGCGCCAGCAGCCAACAAGCGGCCGCTACCTACGAGCAGTACTTC
TRBV7-8	once	TRBD1	TRBJ1-2	CASSPRGRVYGYTF	TGTGCCAGCAGCCCCAGGGGGCGAGTATATGGCTACACCTTC
TRBV7-6	few	TRBD1	TRBJ2-2	CASSLATGGTKLTGELFF	TGTGCCAGCAGCTTAGCTACAGGGGGGACAAAGTTGACCGGGGAGCTGTTTTTT
TRBV5-4	-	TRBD1	TRBJ2-1	CASRVGGQGFNEQFF	TGTGCCAGCAGGGTCGGGGGACAGGGTTTCAATGAGCAGTTCTTC
TRBV3-1/TRBV3-2	-	TRBD1	TRBJ2-1	CASSQETQGTEQFF	TGTGCCAGCAGCCAAGAGACACAGGGGACTGAGCAGTTCTTC
TRBV7-9	-	TRBD1	TRBJ1-1	CASSSYRGFGTEAFF	TGTGCCAGCAGCTCCTACAGGGGATTCGGCACTGAAGCTTTCTTT
TRBV3-1/TRBV3-2	-	TRBD1	TRBJ1-5	CASSSGSGGDQPQHF	TGTGCCAGCAGCTCAGGATCAGGGGGAGATCAGCCCCAGCATTTT
TRBV7-8	-	TRBD2	TRBJ2-5	CASSLERGEETQYF	TGTGCCAGCAGCTTGGAGCGGGGGGAAGAGACCCAGTACTTC
TRBV6-5	-	-	TRBJ2-2	CASRQITGELFF	TGTGCCAGTCGACAGATCACCGGGGAGCTGTTTTTT
TRBV27	-	-	TRBJ1-5	CASSLGLDQPQHF	TGTGCCAGCAGTTTAGGGCTAGATCAGCCCCAGCATTTT
TRBV4-1	-	TRBD2	TRBJ2-2	CASSQEGRDTGELFF	TGCGCCAGCAGCCAGGAGGGGAGGGACACCGGGGAGCTGTTTTTT
TRBV4-1	once	-	TRBJ1-4	CASSPGEGIKGLFF	TGCGCCAGCAGCCCCGGGGAGGGGATAAAAGGACTGTTTTTT
TRBV9	-	-	TRBJ1-4	CASSVGATNEKLFF	TGTGCCAGCAGCGTGGGGGCAACTAATGAAAAACTGTTTTTT